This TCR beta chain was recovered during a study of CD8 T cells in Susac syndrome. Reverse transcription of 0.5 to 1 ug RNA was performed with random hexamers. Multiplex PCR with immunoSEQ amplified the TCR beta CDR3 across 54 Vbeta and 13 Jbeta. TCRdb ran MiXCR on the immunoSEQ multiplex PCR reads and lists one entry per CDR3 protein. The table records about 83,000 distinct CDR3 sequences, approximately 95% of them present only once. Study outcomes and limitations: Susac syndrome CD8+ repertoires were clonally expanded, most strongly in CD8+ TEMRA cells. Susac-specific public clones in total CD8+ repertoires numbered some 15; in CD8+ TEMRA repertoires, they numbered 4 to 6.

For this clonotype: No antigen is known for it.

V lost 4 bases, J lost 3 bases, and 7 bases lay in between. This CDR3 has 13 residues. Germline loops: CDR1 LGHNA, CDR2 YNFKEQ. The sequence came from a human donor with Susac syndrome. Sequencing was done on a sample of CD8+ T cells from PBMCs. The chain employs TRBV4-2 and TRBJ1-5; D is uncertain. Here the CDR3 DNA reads TGTGCCAGCAGCCCATCATACAATCAGCCCCAGCATTTT. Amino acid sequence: CASSPSYNQPQHF.